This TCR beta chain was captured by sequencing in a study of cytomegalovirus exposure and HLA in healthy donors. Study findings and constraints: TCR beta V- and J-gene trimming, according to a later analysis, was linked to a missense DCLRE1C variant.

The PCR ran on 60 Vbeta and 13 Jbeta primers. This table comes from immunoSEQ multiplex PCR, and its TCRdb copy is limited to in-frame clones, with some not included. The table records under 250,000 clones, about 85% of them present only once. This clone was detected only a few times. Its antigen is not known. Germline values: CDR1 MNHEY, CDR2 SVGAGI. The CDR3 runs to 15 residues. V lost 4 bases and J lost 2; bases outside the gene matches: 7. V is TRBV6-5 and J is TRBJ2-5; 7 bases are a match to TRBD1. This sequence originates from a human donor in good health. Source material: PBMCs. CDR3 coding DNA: TGTGCCAGCAGTTCCCGGGGCAGGGGGCAAGAGACCCAGTACTTC. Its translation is CASSSRGRGQETQYF.